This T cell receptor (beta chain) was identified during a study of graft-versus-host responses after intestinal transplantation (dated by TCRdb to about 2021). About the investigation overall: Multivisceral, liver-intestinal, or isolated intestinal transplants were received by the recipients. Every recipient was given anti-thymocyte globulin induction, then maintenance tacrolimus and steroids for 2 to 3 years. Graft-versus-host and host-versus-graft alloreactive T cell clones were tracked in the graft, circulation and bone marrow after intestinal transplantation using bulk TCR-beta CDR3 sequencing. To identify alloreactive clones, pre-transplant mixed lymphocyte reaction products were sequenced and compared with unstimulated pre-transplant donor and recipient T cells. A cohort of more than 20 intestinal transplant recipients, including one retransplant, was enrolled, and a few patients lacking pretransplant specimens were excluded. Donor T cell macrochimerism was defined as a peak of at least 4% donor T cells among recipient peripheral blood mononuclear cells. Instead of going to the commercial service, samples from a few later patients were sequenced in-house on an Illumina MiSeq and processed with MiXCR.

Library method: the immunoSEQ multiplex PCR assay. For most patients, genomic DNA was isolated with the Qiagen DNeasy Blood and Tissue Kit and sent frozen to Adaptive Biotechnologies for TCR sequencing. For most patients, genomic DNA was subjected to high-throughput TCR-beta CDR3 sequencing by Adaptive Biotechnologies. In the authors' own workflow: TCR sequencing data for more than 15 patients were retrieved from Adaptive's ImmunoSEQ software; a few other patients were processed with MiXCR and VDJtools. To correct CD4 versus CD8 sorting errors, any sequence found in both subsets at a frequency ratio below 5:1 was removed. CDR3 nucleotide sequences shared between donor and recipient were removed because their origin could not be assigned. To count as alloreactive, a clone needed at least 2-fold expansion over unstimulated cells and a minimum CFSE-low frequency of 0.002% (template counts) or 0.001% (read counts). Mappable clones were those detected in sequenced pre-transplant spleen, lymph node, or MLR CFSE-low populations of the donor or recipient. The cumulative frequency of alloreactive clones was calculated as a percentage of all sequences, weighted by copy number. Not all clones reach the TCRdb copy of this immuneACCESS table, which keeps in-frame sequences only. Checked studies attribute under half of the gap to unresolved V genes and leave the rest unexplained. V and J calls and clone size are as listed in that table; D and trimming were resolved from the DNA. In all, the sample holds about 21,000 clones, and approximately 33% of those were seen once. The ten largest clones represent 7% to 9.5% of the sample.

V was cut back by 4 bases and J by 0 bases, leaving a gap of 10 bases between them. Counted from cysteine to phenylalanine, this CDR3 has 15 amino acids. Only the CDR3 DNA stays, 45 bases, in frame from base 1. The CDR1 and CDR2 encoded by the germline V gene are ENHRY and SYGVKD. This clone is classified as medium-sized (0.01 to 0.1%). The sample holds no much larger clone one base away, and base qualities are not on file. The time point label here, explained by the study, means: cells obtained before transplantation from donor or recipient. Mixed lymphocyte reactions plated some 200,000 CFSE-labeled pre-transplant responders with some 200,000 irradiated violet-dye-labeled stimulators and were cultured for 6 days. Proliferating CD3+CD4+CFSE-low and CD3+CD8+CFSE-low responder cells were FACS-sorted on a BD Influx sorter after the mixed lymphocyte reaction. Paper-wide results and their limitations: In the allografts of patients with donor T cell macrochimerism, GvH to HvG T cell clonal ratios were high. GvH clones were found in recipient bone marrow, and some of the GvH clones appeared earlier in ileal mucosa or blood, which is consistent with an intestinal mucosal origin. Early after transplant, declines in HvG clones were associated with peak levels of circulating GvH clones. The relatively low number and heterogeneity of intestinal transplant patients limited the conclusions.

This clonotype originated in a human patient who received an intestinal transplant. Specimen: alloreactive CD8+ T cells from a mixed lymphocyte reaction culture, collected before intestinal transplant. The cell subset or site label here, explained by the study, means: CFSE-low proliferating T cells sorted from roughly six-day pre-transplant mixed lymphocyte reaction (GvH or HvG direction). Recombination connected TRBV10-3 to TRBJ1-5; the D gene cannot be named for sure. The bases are TGTGCCATCAGTGGCTCCGGGTATAGCAATCAGCCCCAGCATTTT. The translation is CAISGSGYSNQPQHF.